This T cell receptor (beta chain) was sequenced in a study of tumor and adjacent non-tumor tissue in lung cancer. Overall study context: Stage I to III disease affected about nine men and about five women aged about 31 to 80. The study, taken as a whole, reports: Significantly higher TCR diversity was found in tumor than normal lung. Shorter survival was associated with higher TCR diversity in tumors.

Three rounds of nested PCR, following a modified ARM-PCR protocol, produced the TCRbeta library. One entry per CDR3 protein results from TCRdb running MiXCR on the multiplex PCR reads. Of some 99,000 distinct CDR3 sequences detected, around 80% appear once; the ten largest clones hold roughly 35%. RNA was extracted from bulk tissue without any cell sorting. The CDR3 totals 13 residues. V lost 3 bases to trimming and J lost 12 bases; unmatched junction nucleotides: 8. Looked up from germline, CDR1 is MDHEN and CDR2 is SYDVKM. In this sample, this clonotype turned up a few times. Its antigen is still unknown.

The sequencing sample was made of lung tumor tissue. The TCR comes from a woman aged 55-69 years with non-small cell lung cancer. V usage is TRBV28 and J usage is TRBJ2-1; 7 nucleotides agree with TRBD2. The CDR3 coding sequence is TGTGCCAGCAGTTTCGGGCTAGCGGAAAGGCAGTTCTTC. Its translation is CASSFGLAERQFF.